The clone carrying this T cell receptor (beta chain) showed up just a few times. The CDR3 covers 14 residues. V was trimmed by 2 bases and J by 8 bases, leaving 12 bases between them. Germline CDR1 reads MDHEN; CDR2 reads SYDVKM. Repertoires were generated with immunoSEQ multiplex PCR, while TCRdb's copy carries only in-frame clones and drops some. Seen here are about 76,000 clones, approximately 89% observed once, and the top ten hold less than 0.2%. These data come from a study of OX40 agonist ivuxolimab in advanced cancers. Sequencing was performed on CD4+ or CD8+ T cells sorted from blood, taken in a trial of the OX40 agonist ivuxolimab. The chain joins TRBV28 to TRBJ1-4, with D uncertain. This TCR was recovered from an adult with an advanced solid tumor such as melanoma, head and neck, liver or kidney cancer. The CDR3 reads CASSLTNSEEKLFF. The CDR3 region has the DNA TGTGCCAGCAGTTTAACTAACAGTGAAGAAAAACTGTTTTTT.